The T cell receptor (beta chain) described here comes from a study of Ad26.COV2.S vaccination and SARS-CoV-2 variants. Study results and caveats: For non-spike TCRs, breadth in vaccine recipients resembled that in placebo recipients.

The assay was immunoSEQ multiplex PCR, and TCRdb's table has in-frame clones only and misses some. The profile shows approximately 250,000 clones, roughly 87% of them singletons. Of note for this clone: Its target is not known.

Documented treatment: roughly 18 received Ad26.COV2.S at low or high dose, single or two shots; about five received placebo; per-sample allocation not given. Sampling occurred on day 63 after the first vaccine or placebo injection. The individual, an adult aged 18-55 years, was a donor in Boston. The V gene's germline CDR1 is MNHEY and CDR2 SVGAGI. Trimming shortened V by 6 bases and J by 0 bases, and 8 bases separated the two germline ends. The CDR3 extends over 13 amino acids. The chain carries TRBV6-5 and TRBJ1-2, with D unresolved. This clonotype originated in a person aged 18-65 years who received the Ad26.COV2.S COVID-19 vaccine or a placebo. The material sequenced was peripheral blood, taken in a trial of Ad26.COV2.S vaccine versus placebo. The CDR3 protein is CASSRSANYGYTF. CDR3 nucleotides: TGTGCCAGCAGCCGATCCGCTAACTATGGCTACACCTTC.